This TCR beta chain originates from a study of blood T cell repertoires in COVID-19. V dropped 0 bases and J dropped 2 bases, with 14 bases sitting between them. Germline CDR1 and CDR2: MNHEY and SMNVEV (reference sequence). The CDR3 spans 16 residues. Sequenced by immunoSEQ multiplex PCR; TCRdb stores in-frame clones only, minus some. This sample has around 260,000 clones, with roughly 88% found just once. The source of this sequence is a woman aged 25 to 39 who had recovered from COVID-19. Material: PBMCs or T cells enriched from blood (not recorded which). V gene TRBV27 combines with J gene TRBJ2-7; D not certain. The CDR3 loop is CASSLSWQAHAYEQYF. The DNA of the CDR3 is TGTGCCAGCAGTTTATCGTGGCAGGCACATGCCTACGAGCAGTACTTC.